This T cell receptor (beta chain) emerged from a study of T cells in Graves' hyperthyroidism and ophthalmopathy. V lost 4 bases and J lost 5, with 11 bases in between. Germline lookup yields CDR1 ENHRY and CDR2 SYGVKD. This CDR3 spans 13 amino acids. RNA transcripts gave rise to amplified TCR beta CDR3 regions. An initial round of RT-PCR targeting the TCR CDR3 relied on the HTBI primer set. TCRdb passed the multiplex PCR reads through MiXCR, listing each CDR3 protein once. The repertoire includes some 510,000 distinct CDR3 sequences, around 42% of them detected once, and 8.2% sits in the top ten. The chain has TRBV10-3 and TRBJ2-5, with D tentatively TRBD1 (5 bases). The clonotype originates from a woman under 30 with Graves' hyperthyroidism. Sequencing was done on a sample of peripheral blood or thyroid tissue (not recorded which). CDR3 residues: CAISAQDGETQYF. The CDR3 DNA sequence: TGTGCCATCAGTGCACAGGACGGGGAGACCCAGTACTTC.